This TCR beta chain was captured in a study of blood T cell repertoires in COVID-19. Study background: From the United States, Italy and Spain came samples of acute and convalescent COVID-19. Sources were T cells, B-cell-depleted T cells, or PBMCs; the material itself was cDNA or gDNA.

The CDR3 runs 18 residues. V lost 1 base, J lost 8 bases, and 23 bases lay in between. Germline V gene data show CDR1 as SEHNR and CDR2 as FQNEAQ (reference sequence). Authors' data handling: Estimation of nucleated cell counts relied on the amplification of reference gene primers. Libraries were prepared by immunoSEQ multiplex PCR; TCRdb keeps only in-frame clonotypes and omits some of them. Clone size and the V and J calls come from that table; the DNA yielded D and trimming. Here the sample spans roughly 120,000 clones, 72% being singletons. This chain joins TRBV7-9 and TRBJ1-4; D ambiguous. Source material: peripheral blood. This TCR derives from a woman in her sixties with acute or convalescent COVID-19. The CDR3 region has the DNA TGTGCCAGCAGCTTAGTTCCGAGACACCGCGTTCGGGGAGAAAAACTGTTTTTT. Translating it yields CASSLVPRHRVRGEKLFF.